This TCR beta chain was obtained from a study of STAT5B mutations in CD4+ large granular lymphocyte leukemia. Here immunoSEQ multiplex PCR was the method, and the copy in TCRdb shows in-frame clones only, minus some. The sample carries fewer than 40,000 clones, about three quarters recorded once. V shed 6 bases and J shed 6 bases, with 12 bases lying between them. Germline V gives CDR1 MDHEN, CDR2 SYDVKM. This CDR3 comprises 13 residues. The gene calls are TRBV28 and TRBJ2-1; D might be TRBD1 (5 bases). This clonotype was sampled from a human donor in good health. Sequenced sample: CD4+ T cells from blood buffy coats. This CDR3 reads CASRRTGTNEQFF. CDR3 coding DNA: TGTGCCAGCAGACGTACAGGAACCAATGAGCAGTTCTTC.